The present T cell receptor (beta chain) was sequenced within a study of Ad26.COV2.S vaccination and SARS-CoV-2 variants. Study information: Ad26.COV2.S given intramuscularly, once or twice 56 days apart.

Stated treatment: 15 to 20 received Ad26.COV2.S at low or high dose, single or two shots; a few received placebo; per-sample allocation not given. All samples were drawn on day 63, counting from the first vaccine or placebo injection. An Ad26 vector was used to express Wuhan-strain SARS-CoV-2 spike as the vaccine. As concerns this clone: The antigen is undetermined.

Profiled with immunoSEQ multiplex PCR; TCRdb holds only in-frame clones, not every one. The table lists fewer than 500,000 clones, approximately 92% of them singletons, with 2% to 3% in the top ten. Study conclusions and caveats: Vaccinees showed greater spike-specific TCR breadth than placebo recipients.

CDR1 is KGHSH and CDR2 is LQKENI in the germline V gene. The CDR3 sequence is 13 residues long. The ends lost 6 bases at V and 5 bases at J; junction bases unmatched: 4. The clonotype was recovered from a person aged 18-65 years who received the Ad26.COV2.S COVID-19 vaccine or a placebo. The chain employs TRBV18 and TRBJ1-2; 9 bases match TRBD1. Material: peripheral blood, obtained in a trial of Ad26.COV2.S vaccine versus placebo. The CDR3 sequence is CASSRDRDYGYTF. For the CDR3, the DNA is TGTGCCAGCTCCCGGGACAGGGATTATGGCTACACCTTC.